These 3 T cell receptor beta chains were sequenced from one sample in a study of cytomegalovirus exposure and HLA in healthy donors. It was with 60 Vbeta and 13 Jbeta primers that the PCR ran. Libraries were prepared by immunoSEQ multiplex PCR; TCRdb keeps only in-frame clonotypes and omits some of them. The sample gives around 90,000 clones, less than 85% of which show up once; 6.5% to 9% is in the top ten. The sequencing sample was made of PBMCs. The receptors stem from a man in his forties or fifties in good health and CMV-seropositive.

This sequence joins TRBV5-1 and TRBJ1-4; 7 positions agree with TRBD1. The CDR3 is 14 amino acids. The germline CDR1 and CDR2 sequences are SGHRS and YFSETQ. Germline trimming cut 4 bases from V and 3 bases from J; bases unmatched to any gene: 3. For the CDR3, the DNA is TGCGCCAGCAGCATTGACAGGGCTAATGAAAAACTGTTTTTT. This translates into CASSIDRANEKLFF.

This chain connects TRBV6-5 to TRBJ1-1, with 7 bases aligning to TRBD1. This CDR3 is 14 amino acids long. Germline CDR1 MNHEY, CDR2 SVGAGI. The trim removed 2 bases at V and 4 bases at J, leaving 4 bases unmatched. CDR3 coding DNA: TGTGCCAGCAGTTACGTAGGGGGCACCACTGAAGCTTTCTTT. The encoded protein is CASSYVGGTTEAFF.

This sequence joins TRBV6-5 and TRBJ2-2; the D gene is possibly TRBD1 (5 bases). The germline V and J ends were trimmed by 0 bases and 7 bases, with 12 bases remaining between them. The germline gives CDR1 MNHEY, CDR2 SVGAGI. CDR3 length equals 15 residues. The CDR3 nucleotides are TGTGCCAGCAGTTACTCAGGGGCGCGTGGCGGGGAGCTGTTTTTT. It translates to CASSYSGARGGELFF.